This passage covers 6 T cell receptor beta chains from one sample sequenced in a study of blood T cell repertoires in COVID-19. TCRdb's table, derived via immunoSEQ multiplex PCR, lists solely in-frame clones and lacks some. The sample contains a few hundred thousand clones, approximately 90% of which appear only once. Material: PBMCs or T cells enriched from blood (not recorded which). Receptor source: a woman younger than 30 who had recovered from COVID-19.

This clone was seen a handful of times. The chain has TRBV5-6 and TRBJ2-1, with D possibly matching TRBD2 (7 bases). The CDR3 contains 19 residues. Trimming removed 6 bases at V and 7 bases at J, with 32 bases between. Germline V lookup: CDR1 SGHDT, CDR2 YYEEEE. The CDR3 coding sequence is TGTGCCAGCACCCATTGGGAGGGGCAGGGGCGCTTCCTGAGGAATGAGCAGTTCTTC. Amino acids: CASTHWEGQGRFLRNEQFF.

The chain recombines TRBV15 with TRBJ1-5; maybe TRBD1 (6 bases). Per the germline V gene, CDR1 is LNHNV and CDR2 is YYDKDF (reference sequence). V lost 5 bases and J 3 bases, leaving 14 bases between the germline ends. There are 15 residues in the CDR3. CDR3 nucleotides: TGTGCCACCAGCGCAGGGGTTTATGACAATCAGCCCCAGCATTTT. Amino acid sequence: CATSAGVYDNQPQHF.

The genes are TRBV10-3 and TRBJ2-3; D gene unclear. V lost 6 bases to trimming and J lost 2 bases, with 12 bases between them. This CDR3 has 14 residues. The V gene's germline CDR1 is ENHRY and CDR2 SYGVKD. The CDR3 protein is CAIRAHLDTDTQYF. The CDR3 nucleotides read TGTGCCATCAGGGCCCACCTCGACACAGATACGCAGTATTTT.

The chain has TRBV4-3 and TRBJ1-2, with D perhaps matching TRBD1 (6 bases). Trimming took off 4 bases at V and 2 bases at J, with 20 bases between the two ends. The CDR3 has 17 residues. In germline, CDR1 is LGHNA, CDR2 YSLEER. The CDR3 here is CASSLETDSLGNYGYTF. CDR3 nucleotide sequence: TGCGCCAGCAGCCTGGAGACGGACAGCCTCGGAAACTATGGCTACACCTTC.

This clone showed up just once. This chain uses TRBV4-3 with TRBJ1-2; D remains ambiguous. The CDR3 has 17 residues. The V and J ends lost 0 bases and 4 bases respectively, with 18 bases between them. The germline V gene has CDR1 LGHNA and CDR2 YSLEER. The CDR3 is CASSQDQTGSSGYGYTF. The CDR3 DNA sequence: TGCGCCAGCAGCCAAGACCAGACTGGCTCGAGCGGCTATGGCTACACCTTC.

The rearrangement joins TRBV9 to TRBJ2-1; D possibly corresponds to TRBD2 (6 bases). This CDR3 spans 18 amino acids. Trimming took 3 bases from V and 0 from J, leaving 19 bases between them. Germline values: CDR1 SGDLS, CDR2 YYNGEE. The CDR3 DNA is TGTGCCAGCAGCGCTACCCGAGGTAGCGGAGGCTCCTACAATGAGCAGTTCTTC. Protein product: CASSATRGSGGSYNEQFF. Full variable domain (remainder filled in from reference TRBV9 and TRBJ2-1): DSGVTQTPKHLITATGQRVTLRCSPRSGDLSVYWYQQSLDQGLQFLIQYYNGEERAKGNILERFSAQQFPDLHSELNLSSLELGDSALYFCASSATRGSGGSYNEQFFGPGTRLTVL.